This T cell receptor (beta chain) stems from a study of blood T cells in healthy people across ages. Next came a second PCR, run for about 6 to 12 cycles, which used a sample-barcoded 5' primer along with a J-beta primer mix. From the 5' RACE reads, TCRdb called clonotypes with MiXCR, one entry per CDR3 protein. This sample yields about 700,000 distinct CDR3 sequences, of which roughly 30% are seen a single time; 15% to 17% belongs to the top ten. General observations from the study: Higher diversity and more naive CD4+ cells were features of long-lived donors, compared to aged donors.

Points on this clonotype: Its antigen is still unknown.

The sample providers were healthy Caucasian people from Russia, aged about 6 to 100. CDR3 length: 13 residues. With 7 bases removed from V and 6 bases from J, the gap between germline ends came to 14 bases. Per the germline V gene, CDR1 is MNHNS and CDR2 is SASEGT. This chain links TRBV6-1 with TRBJ2-3; unclear D gene. The clonotype comes from a woman aged 80 or over in good health. The sequencing input was blood. The CDR3 spells CASIYGSTDTQYF. The CDR3 DNA reads as TGTGCCAGCATTTATGGTTCCACGGATACGCAGTATTTT.